The rows below give T cell receptor beta chains drawn from one sample of a study of blood T cell repertoires in COVID-19. Clones were sequenced by immunoSEQ multiplex PCR, and TCRdb holds only the in-frame ones, with some missing. The table has approximately 170,000 clones, 70% to 90% seen once. The sample comprised PBMCs or T cells enriched from blood (not recorded which). These receptors were taken from a man aged 35-49 years who had recovered from COVID-19. CDR3s include the opening cysteine and the closing phenylalanine or tryptophan. The D gene is left open where the match is weak. Size tells how often a clone was seen (once, few, many) or the class of an expanded clone, and some rows leave it out.

-	TRBV29-1	TRBD2	TRBJ2-5	CSAGGDLAGETQYF	TGCAGCGCGGGAGGTGATCTGGCAGGCGAGACCCAGTACTTC
-	TRBV30	-	TRBJ1-6	CAWVDDSSNSPLHF	TGTGCCTGGGTCGACGACAGTTCTAATTCACCCCTCCACTTT
once	TRBV11-3	TRBD1	TRBJ1-1	CASSSLTGRNTEAFF	TGTGCCAGCAGCTCCCTGACAGGGCGGAACACTGAAGCTTTCTTT
-	TRBV3-1/TRBV3-2	-	TRBJ2-5	CASTRLGQETQYF	TGTGCCAGCACGCGACTAGGCCAAGAGACCCAGTACTTC
-	TRBV12-5	TRBD1	TRBJ2-2	CASGPDRVKTGELFF	TGTGCTAGTGGCCCGGACAGGGTAAAAACCGGGGAGCTGTTTTTT
-	TRBV6-1	-	TRBJ2-3	CASSDMVVAVTDTQYF	TGTGCCAGCAGTGATATGGTGGTAGCGGTCACAGATACGCAGTATTTT
-	TRBV20-1	-	TRBJ1-2	CSASTGDYGYTF	TGCAGTGCTAGTACGGGGGACTATGGCTACACCTTC
few	TRBV5-6	TRBD1	TRBJ2-7	CASSRTGIYEQYF	TGTGCCAGCAGTCGGACAGGGATATACGAGCAGTACTTC
-	TRBV5-1	-	TRBJ1-1	CASSRSGENTEAFF	TGCGCCAGCAGCCGGTCAGGGGAGAACACTGAAGCTTTCTTT
once	TRBV9	-	TRBJ2-3	CASSVEPGNTDTQYF	TGTGCCAGCAGCGTCGAACCAGGGAACACAGATACGCAGTATTTT
-	TRBV12-5	TRBD1	TRBJ2-1	CASGSGQGNSNEQFF	TGTGCTAGTGGTTCCGGACAGGGCAATTCGAATGAGCAGTTCTTC
-	TRBV6-5	TRBD1	TRBJ1-4	CASMGQPNEKLFF	TGTGCCAGCATGGGACAGCCGAATGAAAAACTGTTTTTT
-	TRBV6-5	TRBD1	TRBJ1-1	CASSLTGVNTEAFF	TGTGCCAGCAGTTTGACAGGGGTTAACACTGAAGCTTTCTTT
-	TRBV7-8	-	TRBJ1-2	CASSLVGGPDVRYTF	TGTGCCAGCAGCTTAGTGGGGGGGCCGGACGTGCGCTACACCTTC
-	TRBV11-2	-	TRBJ2-3	CASSLLPSRDTQYF	TGTGCCAGCAGCTTACTTCCTAGCAGAGATACGCAGTATTTT
once	TRBV11-3	-	TRBJ1-2	CASSLDPRGRRGYGYTF	TGTGCCAGCAGCTTAGACCCAAGGGGCAGAAGGGGCTATGGCTACACCTTC
-	TRBV6-5	-	TRBJ1-1	CASRTENTEAFF	TGTGCCAGTCGGACAGAGAACACTGAAGCTTTCTTT
-	TRBV29-1	TRBD1	TRBJ2-2	CSVLQGFTGELFF	TGCAGCGTTCTACAGGGGTTCACCGGGGAGCTGTTTTTT
few	TRBV9	TRBD1	TRBJ1-2	CASTKEEGTAYGYTF	TGTGCCAGCACCAAAGAAGAGGGGACAGCCTATGGCTACACCTTC
few	TRBV6-1	-	TRBJ1-5	CASSEAARAQPQHF	TGTGCCAGCAGTGAAGCGGCCAGGGCCCAGCCCCAGCATTTT
few	TRBV29-1	-	TRBJ1-2	CSTFSWEKSGGYTF	TGCAGCACCTTCTCGTGGGAGAAAAGCGGAGGCTACACCTTC
-	TRBV9	TRBD2	TRBJ2-3	CASSPRTSGGDTQYF	TGTGCCAGCAGCCCCCGGACTAGCGGGGGGGATACGCAGTATTTT
few	TRBV5-6	-	TRBJ1-2	CASSGANYGYTF	TGTGCCAGCTCCGGGGCTAACTATGGCTACACCTTC
once	TRBV6-2/TRBV6-3	TRBD1	TRBJ1-2	CASSYSGQVFVYTF	TGTGCCAGCAGTTACTCGGGACAGGTCTTCGTCTACACCTTC
-	TRBV6-5	-	TRBJ2-7	CARPSRALKYF	TGTGCCAGACCGTCGAGGGCGTTGAAGTACTTC
-	TRBV7-3	-	TRBJ2-3	CASSKTRQDTDTQYF	TGTGCCAGCAGCAAGACCCGACAGGACACAGATACGCAGTATTTT
few	TRBV13	-	TRBJ1-4	CASRKDGPGEKLFF	TGTGCCAGCAGGAAAGACGGTCCGGGTGAAAAACTGTTTTTT
few	TRBV5-1	-	TRBJ2-1	CASNTGLPSSYNEQFF	TGCGCCAGCAATACAGGGCTTCCAAGCTCCTACAATGAGCAGTTCTTC
-	TRBV14	-	TRBJ1-3	CASSQEVRRTIYF	TGTGCCAGCAGCCAAGAAGTCAGGCGCACCATATATTTT
-	TRBV6-5	-	TRBJ1-1	CASSRGGDHTEAFF	TGTGCCAGCAGCCGCGGAGGGGACCACACTGAAGCTTTCTTT
-	TRBV11-3	TRBD1	TRBJ2-2	CASSSPTGVDTGELFF	TGTGCCAGCAGCTCCCCGACAGGGGTTGACACCGGGGAGCTGTTTTTT
once	TRBV5-4	TRBD1	TRBJ2-1	CASTVDRGISYNEQFF	TGTGCCAGCACCGTTGACAGGGGGATTTCCTACAATGAGCAGTTCTTC
-	TRBV10-3	TRBD2	TRBJ2-5	CAISETSGGAQETQYF	TGTGCCATCAGTGAAACTAGCGGGGGGGCGCAAGAGACCCAGTACTTC
few	TRBV24-1	TRBD1	TRBJ1-2	CATSDSIGQDYGYTF	TGTGCCACCAGTGATTCGATAGGACAGGACTATGGCTACACCTTC
-	TRBV5-1	-	TRBJ2-3	CASSLQGTSTDTQYF	TGCGCCAGCAGCTTGCAGGGAACTAGCACAGATACGCAGTATTTT
once	TRBV5-5	-	TRBJ1-6	CASSLGLSVRNSPLHF	TGTGCCAGCAGCTTGGGTCTATCGGTCCGTAATTCACCCCTCCACTTT
many	TRBV7-9	TRBD2	TRBJ2-1	CASSLATSGGRNEQFF	TGTGCCAGCAGCTTAGCGACCAGCGGGGGCCGGAATGAGCAGTTCTTC
-	TRBV5-6	-	TRBJ1-5	CASSTIQGSQPQHF	TGTGCCAGCAGCACAATACAGGGTTCGCAGCCCCAGCATTTT
-	TRBV11-2	TRBD1	TRBJ1-2	CASTPGGTAYGYTF	TGTGCCAGCACCCCGGGCGGGACAGCTTATGGCTACACCTTC
-	TRBV11-1	TRBD1	TRBJ2-2	CASSLFSQGGTGELFF	TGTGCCAGCAGCTTGTTCTCACAGGGGGGCACCGGGGAGCTGTTTTTT
many	TRBV9	TRBD1	TRBJ2-2	CASSVQGARSTGELFF	TGTGCCAGCAGTGTACAGGGGGCGCGATCGACCGGGGAGCTGTTTTTT
-	TRBV6-1	-	TRBJ1-6	CASSASRAGRWNSPLHF	TGTGCCAGCAGTGCCTCCCGAGCAGGTCGCTGGAATTCACCCCTCCACTTT
-	TRBV6-5	TRBD1	TRBJ2-3	CASSQGGTDTQYF	TGTGCCAGTTCACAGGGGGGAACAGATACGCAGTATTTT
-	TRBV5-4	TRBD2	TRBJ2-3	CASSWEGPDTQYF	TGTGCCAGCAGCTGGGAGGGTCCGGATACGCAGTATTTT
-	TRBV5-1	TRBD1	TRBJ2-2	CASSLRQGTNTGELFF	TGCGCCAGCAGCCTCAGACAGGGCACGAACACCGGGGAGCTGTTTTTT
-	TRBV7-8	-	TRBJ2-1	CASSLVGGPYNEQFF	TGTGCCAGCAGCTTAGTCGGGGGGCCATACAATGAGCAGTTCTTC
-	TRBV5-1	-	TRBJ1-1	CASSLGGQLNTEAFF	TGCGCCAGCAGCTTGGGAGGTCAGCTGAACACTGAAGCTTTCTTT
few	TRBV18	TRBD1	TRBJ1-2	CASSPSGTGVTYGYTF	TGTGCCAGCTCACCCTCCGGGACAGGGGTCACCTATGGCTACACCTTC
-	TRBV6-5	-	TRBJ1-2	CASSKQGTYGYTF	TGTGCCAGCAGTAAACAGGGTACATATGGCTACACCTTC
-	TRBV19	TRBD1	TRBJ1-1	CASSILTGQGNTEAFF	TGTGCCAGTAGTATACTAACTGGACAGGGGAACACTGAAGCTTTCTTT
-	TRBV5-4	-	TRBJ2-1	CASSLGSGDNEQFF	TGTGCCAGCAGCTTGGGGTCCGGGGACAATGAGCAGTTCTTC
-	TRBV19	TRBD1	TRBJ2-2	CASSIPRSDREGSGELFF	TGTGCCAGTAGTATCCCTCGCTCGGACAGGGAAGGGTCCGGGGAGCTGTTTTTT
-	TRBV5-1	TRBD1	TRBJ1-1	CASAPGQGVEAFF	TGCGCCAGCGCCCCGGGACAGGGAGTTGAAGCTTTCTTT
-	TRBV19	-	TRBJ2-7	CASSMRWESEQYF	TGTGCCAGTAGTATGCGGTGGGAGAGCGAGCAGTACTTC
-	TRBV19	-	TRBJ1-6	CASTSRGYNSPLHF	TGTGCCAGTACAAGTCGGGGCTATAATTCACCCCTCCACTTT
once	TRBV5-1	TRBD1	TRBJ2-3	CASSSGTGGEADTQYF	TGCGCCAGCAGCTCGGGGACAGGGGGCGAGGCAGATACGCAGTATTTT